The 32 T cell receptor beta chains in this list originate from one sample, sequenced in a study of T cell responses to AZD1222 COVID-19 vaccine. Measured with immunoSEQ multiplex PCR; TCRdb has only the in-frame clones, and not every one. The repertoire shows about 140,000 clones; the top ten hold under 2.5%. Sequenced input: peripheral blood. These receptors were collected from an adult in good health.

V usage is TRBV7-9 and J usage is TRBJ2-7; 11 nucleotides agree with TRBD2. This CDR3 comprises 13 residues. Germline assignment: CDR1 SEHNR and CDR2 FQNEAQ (reference sequence). V was clipped by 5 bases and J by 7 bases; unmatched bases: 4. CDR3 in DNA: TGTGCCAGCAGCGAGGGGACTAGCGGAGAGCAGTACTTC. Protein: CASSEGTSGEQYF.

V usage is TRBV27 and J usage is TRBJ2-7, with 12 bases aligning to TRBD2. CDR3 length equals 17 residues. Germline-derived CDR1 and CDR2 are MNHEY and SMNVEV (reference sequence). V shed 5 bases, J shed 3 bases, and the junction held 11 bases outside the gene matches. Here the CDR3 DNA reads TGTGCCAGCAGTCTACATATGACTAGCGGGGGAGACTACGAGCAGTACTTC. It yields the protein CASSLHMTSGGDYEQYF.

This chain links TRBV4-1 with TRBJ1-6, with D maybe TRBD1 (5 bases). CDR3 length: 13 amino acids. V lost 4 bases and J lost 11, with 12 bases in between. Per germline, CDR1 MGHRA and CDR2 YSYEKL. CDR3 protein: CASSLDTTPPLHF. The CDR3 bases are TGCGCCAGCAGCCTGGACACTACGCCACCCCTCCACTTT.

V usage is TRBV11-3 and J usage is TRBJ2-2; weak D call: TRBD2 (7 bases). V gave up 2 bases and J gave up 0 bases, with 13 bases separating them. The CDR3 contains 17 residues. Germline lookup yields CDR1 SGHNT and CDR2 YENEEA. This chain's CDR3 is CASSLYGGLANTGELFF. The CDR3 DNA reads TGTGCCAGCAGCTTATACGGGGGGCTCGCGAACACCGGGGAGCTGTTTTTT.

The chain carries TRBV9 and TRBJ2-3; 7 bases fit TRBD2. Per the germline V gene, CDR1 is SGDLS and CDR2 is YYNGEE. There are 14 residues in the CDR3. V shed 0 bases, J shed 3 bases, and the junction held 1 base outside the gene matches. The CDR3 protein is CASSVGLATDTQYF. In DNA form, the CDR3 reads TGTGCCAGCAGCGTAGGACTAGCTACAGATACGCAGTATTTT.

This chain uses TRBV2 with TRBJ2-5; 8 positions agree with TRBD1. In germline, CDR1 is SNHLY, CDR2 FYNNEI. The ends lost 5 bases at V and 2 bases at J; junction bases unmatched: 4. The CDR3 totals 14 residues. CDR3 in DNA: TGTGCCAGCAGTCCTACAGGGGGGCAAGAGACCCAGTACTTC. Translation: CASSPTGGQETQYF. Variable domain in full (rest from reference TRBV2 and TRBJ2-5): EPEVTQTPSHQVTQMGQEVILRCVPISNHLYFYWYRQILGQKVEFLVSFYNNEISEKSEIFDDQFSVERPDGSNFTLKIRSTKLEDSAMYFCASSPTGGQETQYFGPGTRLLVL.

The gene calls are TRBV5-1 and TRBJ1-1; D not certain. Germline loops: CDR1 SGHRS, CDR2 YFSETQ. Trimming removed 1 base at V and 4 bases at J, with 8 bases between. This CDR3 is built from 13 residues. CDR3 coding DNA: TGCGCCAGCAGCTTGAACACGGGCACTGAAGCTTTCTTT. Translated, it gives CASSLNTGTEAFF. The full variable domain, rest sourced from reference TRBV5-1 and TRBJ1-1, is KAGVTQTPRYLIKTRGQQVTLSCSPISGHRSVSWYQQTPGQGLQFLFEYFSETQRNKGNFPGRFSGRQFSNSRSEMNVSTLELGDSALYLCASSLNTGTEAFFGQGTRLTVV.

The chain employs TRBV30 and TRBJ1-3; tentatively, D is TRBD1 (5 bases). V lost 6 bases, J lost 1 base, and 22 bases lay in between. The length of the CDR3 is 17 residues. Germline V gene lookup returns CDR1 GTSNPN and CDR2 SVGIG (reference sequence). CDR3 protein: CACEGPGPTLSGNTIYF. The DNA of the CDR3 is TGTGCCTGTGAGGGTCCGGGACCGACACTTTCTGGAAACACCATATATTTT.

The chain is built from TRBV5-1 and TRBJ2-6, with D possibly matching TRBD1 (6 bases). The germline gives CDR1 SGHRS, CDR2 YFSETQ. The CDR3 is made up of 15 amino acids. Trimming removed 2 bases at V and 1 base at J, with 7 bases between. CDR3 nucleotide sequence: TGCGCCAGCAGCTTACAGGGTTCTGGGGCCAACGTCCTGACTTTC. This sequence encodes CASSLQGSGANVLTF.

This rearrangement joins TRBV11-2 to TRBJ2-1; 10 bases are shared with TRBD1. The CDR3 runs to 13 residues. CDR1 and CDR2 from the germline V gene are SGHAT and FQNNGV. V lost 4 bases and J lost 7; bases outside the gene matches: 1. This chain's CDR3 is CASSSGQGNEQFF. The CDR3 DNA reads as TGTGCCAGCAGCTCGGGACAGGGGAATGAGCAGTTCTTC.

V and J are TRBV5-5 and TRBJ1-1; possible D gene TRBD1, 5 bases. This CDR3 contains 14 residues. V was shortened by 5 bases and J by 1 base, with 12 bases between the two germline ends. Germline CDR1 is SGHKS and CDR2 is YYEKEE (reference sequence). Written as DNA, the CDR3 is TGTGCCAGCAGTCTCGGGACGGCGAACACTGAAGCTTTCTTT. Protein: CASSLGTANTEAFF.

CDR3 region: CASSSFGTGEDEQFF. CDR3 DNA: TGTGCCAGCAGCTCTTTCGGGACAGGGGAAGATGAGCAGTTCTTC. V usage is TRBV5-4 and J usage is TRBJ2-1; 10 nucleotides match TRBD1. J lost 8 bases, V lost 3 bases, and 8 bases had no gene match. This CDR3 region has 15 residues. CDR1 and CDR2 from the germline V gene are SGHNT and YYREEE (reference sequence).

The chain employs TRBV30 and TRBJ1-2, with D perhaps matching TRBD1 (6 bases). The CDR3 consists of 13 residues. CDR1 and CDR2 (germline): GTSNPN, SVGIG (reference sequence). V was cut by 2 bases and J by 7 bases, with 14 bases left in between. The CDR3 DNA reads TGTGCCTGGAGTTCTCGACAGGATGGTGGCTACACCTTC. As protein: CAWSSRQDGGYTF.

This rearrangement joins TRBV5-1 to TRBJ1-5; no definite D call. Germline-derived CDR1 and CDR2 are SGHRS and YFSETQ. Trimming pared 0 bases from V and 0 bases from J, leaving 16 bases between. There are 18 residues in the CDR3. In DNA, the CDR3 is TGCGCCAGCAGCTTGGTAGCCCGATCGCCTGATAGCAATCAGCCCCAGCATTTT. Amino acid sequence: CASSLVARSPDSNQPQHF.

This chain links TRBV29-1 with TRBJ1-2; D uncertain. The CDR3 spans 16 residues. Trimming removed 0 bases from V and 4 bases from J, with 18 bases in between. From germline, CDR1 is SQVTM and CDR2 ANQGSEA. CDR3 sequence reads: CSVEDAVEIRGYGYTF. Written as DNA, the CDR3 is TGCAGCGTTGAAGATGCTGTGGAGATACGGGGCTATGGCTACACCTTC.

This chain connects TRBV7-2 to TRBJ2-6; TRBD2 agrees at 9 bases. Germline trimming cut 0 bases from V and 0 bases from J; bases unmatched to any gene: 6. Looked up from germline, CDR1 is SGHTA and CDR2 is FQGNSA. The CDR3 sequence is 19 residues long. Written as DNA, the CDR3 is TGTGCCAGCAGCTTAGCGCGGGTAGCGGGGGCCTCTGGGGCCAACGTCCTGACTTTC. Translated: CASSLARVAGASGANVLTF.

The chain links TRBV30 to TRBJ1-6, with TRBD1 matching 7 bases. CDR1 is GTSNPN and CDR2 is SVGIG in the germline V gene (reference sequence). The length of the CDR3 is 15 residues. V lost 0 bases, J lost 6 bases, and 5 bases stayed unmatched. CDR3 coding DNA: TGTGCCTGGAGTGTACTGGAGGGGGCTAATTCACCCCTCCACTTT. It specifies CAWSVLEGANSPLHF. Full variable domain (rest looked up from reference TRBV30 and TRBJ1-6): SQTIHQWPATLVQPVGSPLSLECTVEGTSNPNLYWYRQAAGRGLQLLFYSVGIGQISSEVPQNLSASRPQDRQFILSSKKLLLSDSGFYLCAWSVLEGANSPLHFGNGTRLTVT.

The V and J genes are TRBV9 and TRBJ2-5; the match to TRBD2 covers 8 bases. Losses at the gene ends were 4 bases for V and 5 bases for J; bases not matched to a gene: 10. From germline, CDR1 is SGDLS and CDR2 YYNGEE. The CDR3 has 15 residues. CDR3 bases: TGTGCCAGCAGCTCAGCGGGGGCCACGGGGGAGACCCAGTACTTC. Its protein is CASSSAGATGETQYF.

The V and J genes are TRBV28 and TRBJ1-4, with D possibly being TRBD1 (5 bases). Germline lookup yields CDR1 MDHEN and CDR2 SYDVKM. V was shortened by 11 bases and J by 5 bases, with 12 bases between the two germline ends. This CDR3 is built from 12 residues. The CDR3 spells CASNGGNEKLFF. The CDR3 coding sequence is TGTGCCTCCAATGGGGGGAATGAAAAACTGTTTTTT. The variable domain in full, with the rest retrieved from reference TRBV28 and TRBJ1-4, is DVKVTQSSRYLVKRTGEKVFLECVQDMDHENMFWYRQDPGLGLRLIYFSYDVKMKEKGDIPEGYSVSREKKERFSLILESASTNQTSMYLCASNGGNEKLFFGSGTQLSVL.

The rearrangement uses TRBV4-3 and TRBJ2-6; D gene unclear. Germline CDR1 LGHNA, CDR2 YSLEER. Trimming pared 5 bases from V and 6 bases from J, leaving 11 bases between. The CDR3 runs to 14 residues. CDR3 region: CASSTGEEANVLTF. In DNA form, the CDR3 reads TGCGCCAGCAGCACGGGTGAGGAGGCCAACGTCCTGACTTTC.

This chain connects TRBV7-2 to TRBJ2-3; tentatively, D is TRBD2 (6 bases). Germline CDR1 is SGHTA and CDR2 is FQGNSA. Trimming stripped 3 bases from V and 1 base from J, with 14 bases between. The CDR3 is 16 residues long. This chain's CDR3 is CASSFKSGGGTDTQYF. For the CDR3, the DNA is TGTGCCAGCAGCTTTAAAAGCGGCGGGGGCACAGATACGCAGTATTTT.

The chain recombines TRBV3-1 (or the pseudogene TRBV3-2) with TRBJ1-4; D gene uncertain. Germline CDR1 LGHDT, CDR2 YNNKEL (reference sequence). This CDR3 region has 11 residues. Trimming took 6 bases from V and 6 from J, leaving 5 bases between them. Written as DNA, the CDR3 is TGTGCCAGCAGTCTTTATGAAAAACTGTTTTTT. Amino acids: CASSLYEKLFF.

V is TRBV5-1 and J is TRBJ2-2, with 8 bases that match TRBD1. This CDR3 has 17 amino acids. Germline CDR1 is SGHRS and CDR2 is YFSETQ. V shed 0 bases, J shed 9 bases, and the junction held 13 bases outside the gene matches. CDR3 DNA sequence: TGCGCCAGCAGCTTGGGGCCCGGGACAGGATTCTCCCGGGAGCTGTTTTTT. Translated, it gives CASSLGPGTGFSRELFF.

The J gene is TRBJ1-2, the V gene TRBV28, with D tentatively TRBD1 (6 bases). Germline V gene lookup returns CDR1 MDHEN and CDR2 SYDVKM. Trimming took 10 bases from V and 2 from J, leaving 11 bases between them. The CDR3 contains 12 residues. The CDR3 spells CAIYRVNYGYTF. CDR3 DNA: TGTGCCATTTACAGGGTAAACTATGGCTACACCTTC.

V is TRBV11-3 and J is TRBJ2-1; D not certain. The V and J ends lost 0 bases and 4 bases respectively, with 4 bases between them. Germline V CDR1 and CDR2: SGHNT, YENEEA. The CDR3 extends over 13 amino acids. In nucleotides, the CDR3 is TGTGCCAGCAGCTTAGAGGAGTACAATGAGCAGTTCTTC. Amino acid sequence: CASSLEEYNEQFF. Full variable domain (rest looked up from reference TRBV11-3 and TRBJ2-1): EAGVVQSPRYKIIEKKQPVAFWCNPISGHNTLYWYLQNLGQGPELLIRYENEEAVDDSQLPKDRFSAERLKGVDSTLKIQPAELGDSAVYLCASSLEEYNEQFFGPGTRLTVL.

The J gene is TRBJ2-5, the V gene TRBV5-4; 7 bases are shared with TRBD2. Per germline, CDR1 SGHNT and CDR2 YYREEE (reference sequence). The CDR3 is made up of 15 amino acids. V dropped 0 bases and J dropped 5; count of bases not matched to a gene: 7. CDR3 region: CASSLVGREWETQYF. The CDR3 DNA sequence: TGTGCCAGCAGCTTGGTGGGGAGGGAGTGGGAGACCCAGTACTTC.

V gene TRBV18 combines with J gene TRBJ1-1, with TRBD1 matching 10 bases. CDR1 is KGHSH, CDR2 LQKENI, per germline. This CDR3 is built from 15 residues. V lost 4 bases, J lost 1 base, and 3 bases stayed unmatched. Here the CDR3 DNA reads TGTGCCAGCTCACTCGGACAGGGGGGGAACACTGAAGCTTTCTTT. This codes for CASSLGQGGNTEAFF.

About this clone itself: The sample has other DNA sequences that encode this CDR3 too. V and J are TRBV9 and TRBJ1-1; D gene unclear. Germline V gene data show CDR1 as SGDLS and CDR2 as YYNGEE. V shed 2 bases and J shed 5 bases, with 10 bases lying between them. The CDR3 has 13 amino acids. Here the CDR3 DNA reads TGTGCCAGCAGCGTCGATGGAAGGACTGAAGCTTTCTTT. Translation gives CASSVDGRTEAFF. Full variable domain (remainder filled in from reference TRBV9 and TRBJ1-1): DSGVTQTPKHLITATGQRVTLRCSPRSGDLSVYWYQQSLDQGLQFLIQYYNGEERAKGNILERFSAQQFPDLHSELNLSSLELGDSALYFCASSVDGRTEAFFGQGTRLTVV.

The V call is TRBV30, the J call TRBJ1-2, with TRBD1 matching over 9 bases. V lost 3 bases and J lost 5; bases outside the gene matches: 4. Germline V CDR1 and CDR2: GTSNPN, SVGIG (reference sequence). This CDR3 comprises 13 residues. This chain's CDR3 is CAWSLGQGYGYTF. As DNA, the CDR3 is TGTGCCTGGAGCTTGGGACAGGGTTATGGCTACACCTTC.

The chain recombines TRBV5-5 with TRBJ2-2; D is uncertain. The CDR3 is 15 amino acids. Germline V gene lookup returns CDR1 SGHKS and CDR2 YYEKEE (reference sequence). The V gene lost 0 bases and the J gene lost 1 base, with 7 bases spanning the gap. The CDR3 protein is CASSLVWGNTGELFF. The CDR3, as DNA: TGTGCCAGCAGCTTGGTTTGGGGGAACACCGGGGAGCTGTTTTTT.

The chain employs TRBV5-1 and TRBJ2-7, with TRBD1 matching 11 bases. CDR1 is SGHRS and CDR2 is YFSETQ in the germline V gene. CDR3 length: 14 amino acids. V shed 4 bases and J 7 bases; nucleotides not matched to a gene: 7. DNA for the CDR3: TGCGCCAGCAGCCTCCGGGACAGGGGGGGAGAGCAGTACTTC. Its translation is CASSLRDRGGEQYF.

This chain connects TRBV28 to TRBJ1-3; 7 bases line up with TRBD1. J gave up 4 bases and V 5 bases, and 5 bases lay outside the gene matches. CDR1 is MDHEN and CDR2 is SYDVKM in the germline V gene. This CDR3 has 14 residues. The CDR3 DNA reads TGTGCCAGCAGTACGACAGGGCGGGGAAACACCATATATTTT. Protein sequence: CASSTTGRGNTIYF.